This is a list of T cell receptor beta chains from one sample in a study of shared clonotypes between healthy human individuals. Some clones are missing from TCRdb's copy, which holds only in-frame ones; the method was immunoSEQ multiplex PCR. The sample lists about 1 million clones, 60% to 80% occurring once. The sample taken for sequencing was memory CD4+ T cells sorted from blood. These receptors were obtained from a man aged 18 to 29 in good health. The CDR3 runs from the conserved cysteine through the conserved F or W. Each record gives: D gene, clone size, V gene, J gene, CDR3 DNA, CDR3 protein. D genes are given only for firm matches. Size is omitted from some rows. Given values are once, few, many or a class for expanded clones.

D: NA; size: NA; V: TRBV6-6; J: TRBJ2-3; DNA: TGTGCCAGCAAAGCAACAGGGCACACAGATACGCAGTATTTT; CDR3: CASKATGHTDTQYF
D: NA; size: NA; V: TRBV18; J: TRBJ1-5; DNA: TGTGCCAGCTCACCGGGGGGATCGGGTTGGGGCAATCAGCCCCAGCATTTT; CDR3: CASSPGGSGWGNQPQHF
D: TRBD1; size: NA; V: TRBV7-9; J: TRBJ2-2; DNA: TGTGCCAGCAGCAGACACCGGGACAGAGGGGCCGGGGAGCTGTTTTTT; CDR3: CASSRHRDRGAGELFF
D: TRBD2; size: few; V: TRBV10-3; J: TRBJ2-7; DNA: TGTGCCACCCTAGCGGGAGGAAGCTCCTACGAGCAGTACTTC; CDR3: CATLAGGSSYEQYF
D: TRBD1; size: many; V: TRBV10-2; J: TRBJ2-3; DNA: TGCGCCAGCAGTGTTGGACAGGGGAGGACAGATACGCAGTATTTT; CDR3: CASSVGQGRTDTQYF
D: NA; size: NA; V: TRBV18; J: TRBJ1-6; DNA: TGTGCCAGCTCGGGGGCTGAGAGTTCACCCCTCCACTTT; CDR3: CASSGAESSPLHF
D: NA; size: NA; V: TRBV5-1; J: TRBJ1-1; DNA: TGCGCCAGCAGCTTGGTGCCGGGTACGGCTGAAGCTTTCTTT; CDR3: CASSLVPGTAEAFF
D: NA; size: few; V: TRBV19; J: TRBJ1-5; DNA: TGTGCCAGTACGCAGTATAGCAATCAGCCCCAGCATTTT; CDR3: CASTQYSNQPQHF
D: NA; size: NA; V: TRBV14; J: TRBJ1-2; DNA: TGTGCCAGCAGCCAGGCGGGGTCTGGGGCCTATGGCTACACCTTC; CDR3: CASSQAGSGAYGYTF
D: TRBD2; size: NA; V: TRBV2; J: TRBJ2-5; DNA: TGTGCCAGCGGTCTAGCGGGGAGCCAAGAGACCCAGTACTTC; CDR3: CASGLAGSQETQYF
D: TRBD1; size: once; V: TRBV6-4; J: TRBJ2-5; DNA: TGTGCCAGCAGTACGGGACAGGGGCGGGAGACCCAGTACTTC; CDR3: CASSTGQGRETQYF
D: TRBD1; size: NA; V: TRBV2; J: TRBJ1-4; DNA: TGTGCCAGCAGAGTGACAGGGGCGGGGGAAAAACTGTTTTTT; CDR3: CASRVTGAGEKLFF
D: NA; size: NA; V: TRBV5-6; J: TRBJ2-1; DNA: TGTGCCAGCAGCCCGGGGTCGGGTGAGCAGTTCTTC; CDR3: CASSPGSGEQFF
D: NA; size: NA; V: TRBV28; J: TRBJ2-7; DNA: TGTGCCAGCAGTTTAGTAGGGTCTTCTGGCTACGAGCAGTACTTC; CDR3: CASSLVGSSGYEQYF
D: TRBD1; size: NA; V: TRBV7-9; J: TRBJ2-5; DNA: TGTGCCAGCAGCCTCGGTGGATTGACAGGGAAGAAGCGGCAAGAGACCCAGTACTTC; CDR3: CASSLGGLTGKKRQETQYF
D: NA; size: NA; V: TRBV4-2; J: TRBJ2-7; DNA: TGTGCCAGCAGCCAAGATAAAACAGGCTACGAGCAGTACTTC; CDR3: CASSQDKTGYEQYF
D: TRBD1; size: NA; V: TRBV27; J: TRBJ1-5; DNA: TGTGCCAGCAGTCCTAGGACAGGGGGAAATAGCAATCAGCCCCAGCATTTT; CDR3: CASSPRTGGNSNQPQHF
D: TRBD1; size: NA; V: TRBV19; J: TRBJ2-1; DNA: TGTGCCAGTAGTAGGACAGGCTCCTACAATGAGCAGTTCTTC; CDR3: CASSRTGSYNEQFF
D: NA; size: NA; V: TRBV7-9; J: TRBJ2-5; DNA: TGTGCCAGCAGCTTAAGGGGCGGGTTACAAGAGACCCAGTACTTC; CDR3: CASSLRGGLQETQYF
D: NA; size: NA; V: TRBV10-3; J: TRBJ2-7; DNA: TGTGCCATCAGCCCTCGGGACCTCGCCTCCTACGAGCAGTACTTC; CDR3: CAISPRDLASYEQYF
D: TRBD1; size: NA; V: TRBV30; J: TRBJ1-5; DNA: TGTGCCTGGAGTGTATCCCGGACAGGATCTAGCAATCAGCCCCAGCATTTT; CDR3: CAWSVSRTGSSNQPQHF
D: TRBD2; size: NA; V: TRBV6-5; J: TRBJ2-3; DNA: TGTGCCAGCACCGGACTAGCGGGAGACACAGATACGCAGTATTTT; CDR3: CASTGLAGDTDTQYF
D: NA; size: NA; V: TRBV7-3; J: TRBJ2-2; DNA: TGTGCCAGCAGCCTCAGAACCGGGGAGCTGTTTTTT; CDR3: CASSLRTGELFF
D: NA; size: few; V: TRBV7-2; J: TRBJ2-2; DNA: TGTGCCAGCACCCCAAGCTGGGGCGGGGAGCTGTTTTTT; CDR3: CASTPSWGGELFF
D: NA; size: NA; V: TRBV19; J: TRBJ1-6; DNA: TGTGCCAGTAGCCAACAGATTACGGGAAATTCACCCCTCCACTTT; CDR3: CASSQQITGNSPLHF
D: TRBD1; size: NA; V: TRBV10-3; J: TRBJ1-2; DNA: TGTGCCATCAGTGGCAGTCGACAGGGAGACTATGGCTACACCTTC; CDR3: CAISGSRQGDYGYTF
D: NA; size: NA; V: TRBV19; J: TRBJ2-2; DNA: TGTGCCAGTAGGTCAGCGTTAAGGGTGGACGGGGAGCTGTTTTTT; CDR3: CASRSALRVDGELFF
D: NA; size: NA; V: TRBV6-1; J: TRBJ2-2; DNA: TGTGCCAGCCAGGGCCCGGGCACCGGGGAGCTGTTTTTT; CDR3: CASQGPGTGELFF
D: NA; size: once; V: TRBV19; J: TRBJ2-2; DNA: TGTGCCAGTAGTATTGGGGACAATGCCCGCACCGGGGAGCTGTTTTTT; CDR3: CASSIGDNARTGELFF
D: TRBD2; size: NA; V: TRBV19; J: TRBJ2-5; DNA: TGTGCCAGTAGTATGGGGCTAGCGGGCGAGACCCAGTACTTC; CDR3: CASSMGLAGETQYF
D: NA; size: NA; V: TRBV30; J: TRBJ1-4; DNA: TGTGCCTGGAGTGAGAGGGGGGATGTTTATGAAAAACTGTTTTTT; CDR3: CAWSERGDVYEKLFF
D: NA; size: NA; V: TRBV6-1; J: TRBJ2-3; DNA: TGTGCCAGCAGTGTGTTCACAGATACGCAGTATTTT; CDR3: CASSVFTDTQYF
D: TRBD2; size: NA; V: TRBV5-1; J: TRBJ2-5; DNA: TGCGCCAGCAGCTGGGGGGGACGACTAGCGGAAGAGACCCAGTACTTC; CDR3: CASSWGGRLAEETQYF
D: NA; size: NA; V: TRBV4-1; J: TRBJ1-4; DNA: TGCGCCAGCAGCCAAGATGCTCGACGGGGCGTCAATGAAAAACTGTTTTTT; CDR3: CASSQDARRGVNEKLFF
D: TRBD1; size: NA; V: TRBV2; J: TRBJ1-5; DNA: TGTGCCAGCAGTATGGGACAGGTCAATCAGCCCCAGCATTTT; CDR3: CASSMGQVNQPQHF
D: TRBD1; size: NA; V: TRBV19; J: TRBJ1-1; DNA: TGTGCCAGCAGACAACAGGGGGAGAGAACTGAAGCTTTCTTT; CDR3: CASRQQGERTEAFF
D: TRBD2; size: few; V: TRBV6-5; J: TRBJ2-7; DNA: TGTGCCAGCAGTTCTCCTTCACTAGCGGGGGCCTACGAGCAGTACTTC; CDR3: CASSSPSLAGAYEQYF
D: TRBD1; size: NA; V: TRBV5-4; J: TRBJ1-1; DNA: TGTGCCAGCAGCCAAGCAGGGGGGACTGAAGCTTTCTTT; CDR3: CASSQAGGTEAFF
D: NA; size: NA; V: TRBV6-1; J: TRBJ2-3; DNA: TGTGCCAGCAGTGTTACCATATGGACCGCCACAGATACGCAGTATTTT; CDR3: CASSVTIWTATDTQYF
D: NA; size: NA; V: TRBV5-5; J: TRBJ1-5; DNA: TGTGCCAGCACCGAGGAGGGACACCCAAGTAAGCCCCAGCATTTT; CDR3: CASTEEGHPSKPQHF